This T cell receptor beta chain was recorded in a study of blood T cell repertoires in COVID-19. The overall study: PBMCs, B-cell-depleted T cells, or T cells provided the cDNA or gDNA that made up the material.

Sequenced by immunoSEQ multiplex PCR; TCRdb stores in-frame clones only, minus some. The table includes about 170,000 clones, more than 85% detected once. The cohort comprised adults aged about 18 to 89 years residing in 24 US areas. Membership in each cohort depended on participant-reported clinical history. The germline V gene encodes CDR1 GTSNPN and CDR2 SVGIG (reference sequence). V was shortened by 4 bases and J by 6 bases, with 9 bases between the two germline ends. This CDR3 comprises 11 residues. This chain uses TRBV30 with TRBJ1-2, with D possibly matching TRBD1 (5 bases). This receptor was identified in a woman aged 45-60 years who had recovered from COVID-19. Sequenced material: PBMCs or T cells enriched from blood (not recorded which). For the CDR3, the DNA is TGTGCCTGGATTCGGGGGAATGGCTACACCTTC. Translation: CAWIRGNGYTF.